The clone carrying this T cell receptor beta chain showed up many times. Its antigen remains unidentified. The data belong to a study of T-cell reconstitution after alpha-beta-depleted transplantation in children. The study's findings and limits: Hyperexpanded clones declined; after one year, newly produced T cells mostly supplied diversity. Surviving recipient T cells and thymic progenitors underlay high day-60 TCRbeta diversity in some patients. Alpha-beta T cells about two months after transplant reportedly derived from several hundred expanded graft clones.

A library of TCRbeta sequences, prepared with unique molecular identifiers, was generated. TCRdb re-analysed the PCR reads in MiXCR, keeping a single row per CDR3 protein. Altogether almost 250,000 distinct CDR3 sequences are present, roughly 23% being singletons, with the ten largest covering roughly 2.5%. CDR1 is ENHRY and CDR2 is SYGVKD in the germline V gene. V lost 6 bases, J lost 5 bases, and 11 bases lay in between. The CDR3 runs 12 residues. The sequenced sample was PBMCs, obtained before TCRalphabeta/CD19-depleted stem cell transplant. This receptor was identified in a girl aged 2-15 years with Fanconi anemia, due to receive a stem cell transplant. The V and J genes are TRBV10-3 and TRBJ2-7; perhaps TRBD2 as D (6 bases). The CDR3 sequence is CAISPSGDEQYF. The CDR3 bases are TGTGCCATCAGCCCCTCGGGGGACGAGCAGTACTTC.